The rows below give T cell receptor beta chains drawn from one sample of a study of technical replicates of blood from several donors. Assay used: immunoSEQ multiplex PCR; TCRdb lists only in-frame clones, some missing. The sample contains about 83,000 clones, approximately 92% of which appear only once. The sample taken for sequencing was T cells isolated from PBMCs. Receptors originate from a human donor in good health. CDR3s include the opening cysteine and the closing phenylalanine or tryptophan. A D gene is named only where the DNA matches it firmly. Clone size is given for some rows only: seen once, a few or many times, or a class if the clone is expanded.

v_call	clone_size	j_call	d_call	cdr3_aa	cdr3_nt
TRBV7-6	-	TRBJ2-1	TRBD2	CASSSPGGDEQFF	TGTGCCAGCAGTTCCCCGGGAGGCGATGAGCAGTTCTTC
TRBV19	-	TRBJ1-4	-	CASSYRATNEKLFF	TGTGCCAGTAGTTACAGGGCAACTAATGAAAAACTGTTTTTT
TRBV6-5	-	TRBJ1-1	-	CASSNSPREAFF	TGTGCCAGCAGTAATTCCCCACGGGAAGCTTTCTTT
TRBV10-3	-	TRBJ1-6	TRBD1	CAISESTGGKSPLHF	TGTGCCATCAGTGAGTCGACAGGGGGTAAATCACCCCTCCACTTT
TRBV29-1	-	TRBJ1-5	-	CSVGSGGPAQPQHF	TGCAGCGTTGGGTCCGGGGGTCCCGCTCAGCCCCAGCATTTT
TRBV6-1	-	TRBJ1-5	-	CASSEFTVYSNQPQHF	TGTGCCAGCAGTGAATTCACAGTTTATAGCAATCAGCCCCAGCATTTT
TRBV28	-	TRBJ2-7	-	CASSRTPISYEQYF	TGTGCCAGCAGTCGCACCCCTATATCCTACGAGCAGTACTTC
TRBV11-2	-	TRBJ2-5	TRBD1	CASSRQGRTETQYF	TGTGCCAGCAGTAGACAGGGGAGGACGGAGACCCAGTACTTC
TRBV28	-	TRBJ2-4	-	CASHPTGKVGNIQYF	TGTGCCAGCCACCCGACGGGTAAAGTGGGAAACATTCAGTACTTC
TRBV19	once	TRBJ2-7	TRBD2	CASSIVGGPNYEQYF	TGTGCCAGTAGTATAGTGGGAGGGCCAAACTACGAGCAGTACTTC
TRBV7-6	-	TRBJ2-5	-	CASSSTRFTQYF	TGTGCCAGCAGCTCAACTCGATTCACCCAGTACTTC
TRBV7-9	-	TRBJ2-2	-	CASSLRETGELFF	TGTGCCAGCAGCTTACGGGAAACCGGGGAGCTGTTTTTT
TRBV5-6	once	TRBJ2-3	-	CASSTANTQYF	TGTGCCAGCAGCACAGCAAATACGCAGTATTTT
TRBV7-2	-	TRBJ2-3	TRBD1	CASGTGGRDTQYF	TGTGCCAGCGGGACAGGGGGGAGGGATACGCAGTATTTT
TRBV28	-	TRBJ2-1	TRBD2	CASAPSGRALGNEQFF	TGTGCCAGCGCCCCTAGCGGGAGGGCCCTCGGCAATGAGCAGTTCTTC
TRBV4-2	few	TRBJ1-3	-	CASSQAAGQQGGNTIYF	TGTGCCAGCAGCCAGGCCGCGGGGCAACAAGGTGGAAACACCATATATTTT
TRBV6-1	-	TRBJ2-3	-	CASSETSQGRSTDTQYF	TGTGCCAGCAGTGAAACCTCTCAGGGGAGATCCACAGATACGCAGTATTTT
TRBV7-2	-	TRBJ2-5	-	CASRLNPGETQYF	TGTGCCAGCAGGCTGAACCCGGGTGAGACCCAGTACTTC
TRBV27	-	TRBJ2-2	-	CASSTRGLNTGELFF	TGTGCCAGCAGTACCCGGGGGTTGAACACCGGGGAGCTGTTTTTT
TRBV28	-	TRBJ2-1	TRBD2	CASSSLTGLAGGPRWDEQFF	TGTGCCAGCAGTTCCCTGACCGGACTAGCGGGAGGGCCTAGGTGGGATGAGCAGTTCTTC
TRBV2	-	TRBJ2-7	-	CASREQGTPVYEQYF	TGTGCCAGCAGAGAACAGGGAACCCCCGTGTACGAGCAGTACTTC
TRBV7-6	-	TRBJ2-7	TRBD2	CASSFESGRSYEQYF	TGTGCCAGCAGCTTTGAGAGCGGGAGATCCTACGAGCAGTACTTC
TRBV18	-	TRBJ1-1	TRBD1	CASSLYHKSGGSDTEAFF	TGTGCCAGCTCACTATATCATAAGTCAGGGGGCTCGGACACTGAAGCTTTCTTT
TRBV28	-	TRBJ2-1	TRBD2	CASRVGLAGNEQFF	TGTGCCAGCAGAGTGGGACTAGCAGGCAATGAGCAGTTCTTC
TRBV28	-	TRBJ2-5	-	CASSEGGGTETQYF	TGTGCCAGCAGCGAAGGGGGGGGAACAGAGACCCAGTACTTC
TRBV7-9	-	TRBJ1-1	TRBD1	CASGPGTVFQNTEAFF	TGTGCCAGCGGACCTGGGACAGTTTTTCAGAACACTGAAGCTTTCTTT
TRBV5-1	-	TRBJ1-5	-	CASSLEPDGGNQPQHF	TGCGCCAGCAGCTTGGAACCCGACGGGGGCAATCAGCCCCAGCATTTT
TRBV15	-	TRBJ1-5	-	CATSSRTGNQPQHF	TGTGCCACCAGCAGCCGTACAGGGAATCAGCCCCAGCATTTT
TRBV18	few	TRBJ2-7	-	CASSRGLTYEQYF	TGTGCCAGCTCACGGGGCCTAACCTACGAGCAGTACTTC
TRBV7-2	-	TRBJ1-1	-	CASSFYRDTEAFF	TGTGCCAGCAGCTTTTACAGAGACACTGAAGCTTTCTTT
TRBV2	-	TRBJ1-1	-	CASSEAFQGSAFF	TGTGCCAGCAGTGAAGCATTCCAGGGGAGTGCTTTCTTT
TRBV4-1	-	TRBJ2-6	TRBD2	CASSQELAGSSGPSGANVLTF	TGCGCCAGCAGCCAAGAGCTAGCGGGTTCCTCGGGGCCCTCTGGGGCCAACGTCCTGACTTTC
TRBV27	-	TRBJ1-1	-	CATRDRKNTEAFF	TGTGCCACCAGAGACAGAAAAAACACTGAAGCTTTCTTT
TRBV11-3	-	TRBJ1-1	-	CASSLARGAFF	TGTGCCAGCAGCTTAGCCCGGGGGGCTTTCTTT
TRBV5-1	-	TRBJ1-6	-	CASSEANNSPLHF	TGCGCCAGCAGCGAGGCCAATAATTCACCCCTCCACTTT
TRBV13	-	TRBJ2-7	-	CASSSGPGLKHYEQYF	TGTGCCAGCAGCTCGGGACCGGGACTGAAACACTACGAGCAGTACTTC
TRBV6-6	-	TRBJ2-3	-	CASSYFGTDTQYF	TGTGCCAGCAGTTACTTCGGCACAGATACGCAGTATTTT
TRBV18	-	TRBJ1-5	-	CASTVSNQPQHF	TGTGCCAGCACAGTTAGCAATCAGCCCCAGCATTTT
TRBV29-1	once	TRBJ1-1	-	CSARRQANTEAFF	TGCAGCGCTCGACGGCAGGCAAACACTGAAGCTTTCTTT
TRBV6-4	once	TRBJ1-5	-	CASSDSSNQPQHF	TGTGCCAGCAGTGACTCCAGTAATCAGCCCCAGCATTTT
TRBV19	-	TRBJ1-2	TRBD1	CASSIGTGEYYGYTF	TGTGCCAGTAGTATCGGGACAGGGGAATATTATGGCTACACCTTC
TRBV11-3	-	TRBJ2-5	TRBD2	CASSLVGGAIWETQYF	TGTGCCAGCAGCTTAGTCGGGGGGGCCATCTGGGAGACCCAGTACTTC
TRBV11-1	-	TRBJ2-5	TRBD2	CASSFWGEGETQYF	TGTGCCAGCAGCTTTTGGGGGGAGGGCGAGACCCAGTACTTC
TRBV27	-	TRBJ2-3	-	CASSAGAGWSTDTQYF	TGTGCCAGCAGTGCAGGGGCCGGATGGAGCACAGATACGCAGTATTTT
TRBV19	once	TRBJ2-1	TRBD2	CASTPAGTNEQFF	TGTGCCAGTACCCCAGCGGGAACAAATGAGCAGTTCTTC
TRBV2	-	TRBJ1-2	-	CASSETQRRIYGYTF	TGTGCCAGCAGTGAGACACAAAGACGTATCTATGGCTACACCTTC
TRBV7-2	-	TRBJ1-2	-	CASSFPGRYGYTF	TGTGCCAGCAGCTTTCCGGGGAGGTATGGCTACACCTTC